A single sample gave rise to the 8 T cell receptor beta chains below, sequenced in a study of blood T cell repertoires in COVID-19. The table came from immunoSEQ multiplex PCR; TCRdb's copy has only in-frame clones and leaves some out. Altogether roughly 360,000 clones are present, around nine tenths being singletons, with the ten largest covering around 0.95%. Sequenced material: PBMCs or T cells enriched from blood (not recorded which). The source is a woman aged 25 to 39 with acute COVID-19.

The CDR3: CAISRDSEISNQPQHF. The CDR3 region has the DNA TGTGCCATCAGCCGGGACAGCGAGATTAGCAATCAGCCCCAGCATTTT. This rearrangement joins TRBV10-3 to TRBJ1-5, with 7 bases lining up with TRBD1. V was pared by 6 bases and J by 0 bases, with 8 bases of the junction left unmatched. This CDR3 is built from 16 residues. CDR1 is ENHRY and CDR2 is SYGVKD in the germline V gene.

This chain links TRBV29-1 with TRBJ1-5; D uncertain. From germline, CDR1 is SQVTM and CDR2 ANQGSEA. The CDR3 contains 12 residues. V was clipped by 4 bases and J by 4 bases, with 8 bases between them. The CDR3 bases are TGCAGCGTTGCCTCAGGTAATCAGCCCCAGCATTTT. It yields the protein CSVASGNQPQHF.

The rearrangement joins TRBV4-1 to TRBJ1-5; D is possibly TRBD1 (6 bases). The germline V gene has CDR1 MGHRA and CDR2 YSYEKL. This CDR3 comprises 16 residues. Trimming left V 1 base short and J 6 bases short, with 16 bases between. CDR3 loop: CASSQGRQGSSQPQHF. The DNA of the CDR3 is TGCGCCAGCAGCCAAGGACGGCAGGGGTCGAGTCAGCCCCAGCATTTT.

The CDR3 bases are TGCGCCAGCAGCTCTGGCGGGGGGGCAGACGAGCAGTACTTC. Amino acid sequence: CASSSGGGADEQYF. This rearrangement joins TRBV5-1 to TRBJ2-7; 9 bases align to TRBD2. CDR1 and CDR2 (germline): SGHRS, YFSETQ. The CDR3 covers 14 residues. J was trimmed by 5 bases and V by 3 bases; bases with no gene match: 6.

This clone was seen only once. The chain employs TRBV11-2 and TRBJ1-6, with D hard to call. The CDR3 is 11 amino acids. Germline V gene lookup returns CDR1 SGHAT and CDR2 FQNNGV. Trimming removed 4 bases from V and 9 bases from J, with 4 bases in between. CDR3 sequence: CASSSSSPLHF. CDR3 nucleotide sequence: TGTGCCAGCAGCTCCTCTTCACCCCTCCACTTT.

This chain links TRBV19 with TRBJ1-5; TRBD1 agrees at 8 bases. This CDR3 has 15 amino acids. V shed 6 bases, J shed 2 bases, and the junction held 6 bases outside the gene matches. CDR1 LNHDA and CDR2 SQIVND come from the germline V gene (reference sequence). DNA of the CDR3: TGTGCCAGTAGGACACAGGGGGGGGGCAATCAGCCCCAGCATTTT. Its translation: CASRTQGGGNQPQHF.

The chain employs TRBV7-2 and TRBJ1-2, with no clear D. V was shortened by 0 bases and J by 8 bases, with 10 bases between the two germline ends. Germline V gene data show CDR1 as SGHTA and CDR2 as FQGNSA. This CDR3 has 13 residues. CDR3 DNA sequence: TGTGCCAGCAGCTTAGCGGGGAGGCAAGGCTACACCTTC. Translated, it gives CASSLAGRQGYTF.

With regard to this clone: At the DNA level, this CDR3 is encoded by other sequences in the same sample as well. The gene calls are TRBV5-1 and TRBJ2-2; 7 nucleotides align to TRBD1. The CDR3 has 14 residues. Germline-derived CDR1 and CDR2 are SGHRS and YFSETQ. J lost 4 bases, V lost 4 bases, and 4 bases had no gene match. The CDR3 loop reads CASSRDSRTGELFF. CDR3 coding DNA: TGCGCCAGCAGCCGGGACAGTCGCACCGGGGAGCTGTTTTTT. The full variable domain, in which reference TRBV5-1 and TRBJ2-2 provide the parts outside the CDR3, is KAGVTQTPRYLIKTRGQQVTLSCSPISGHRSVSWYQQTPGQGLQFLFEYFSETQRNKGNFPGRFSGRQFSNSRSEMNVSTLELGDSALYLCASSRDSRTGELFFGEGSRLTVL.